The next 10 T cell receptor beta chains were all read from a single sample in a study of T-cell memory formation after mild COVID-19. TCRdb reprocessed the 5' RACE reads via MiXCR and lists one record per CDR3 protein. The data hold around 320,000 distinct CDR3 sequences, with 13% to 15% observed a single time. The sequenced material came from PBMCs or a T cell subset sorted from them (not recorded which). Every receptor here comes from a man between 18 and 29 years old who had mild COVID-19 (a few samples of this study predate the infection). Cell type and time point are not known.

This clonotype was seen only a few times. The chain carries TRBV7-2 and TRBJ1-6, with D uncertain. V lost 5 bases and J 9 bases, leaving 11 bases between the germline ends. The CDR3 consists of 13 residues. Germline V lookup: CDR1 SGHTA, CDR2 FQGNSA. In DNA, the CDR3 is TGTGCCAGCAGCGGGAGGGTCTCTTCACCCCTCCACTTT. Translating it yields CASSGRVSSPLHF.

This clonotype was counted many times. The chain is built from TRBV28 and TRBJ2-7; D is ambiguous. CDR3 size: 13 residues. V dropped 3 bases and J dropped 0 bases, with 6 bases sitting between them. In germline, CDR1 is MDHEN, CDR2 SYDVKM. The CDR3 sequence is CASSFRSSYEQYV. Written as DNA, the CDR3 is TGTGCCAGCAGTTTCAGGAGCTCCTACGAGCAGTACGTC.

The chain joins TRBV10-3 to TRBJ2-3, with unresolved D. The germline V and J ends were trimmed by 3 bases and 5 bases, with 18 bases remaining between them. Per the germline V gene, CDR1 is ENHRY and CDR2 is SYGVKD. This CDR3 comprises 16 residues. CDR3 DNA sequence: TGTGCCATCAGTGAAGGCCCCTCGAGAGGTGAAGATACGCAGTATTTT. Residues: CAISEGPSRGEDTQYF.

The chain recombines TRBV6-5 with TRBJ2-1; maybe TRBD1 (5 bases). The CDR3 length is 13 residues. From germline, CDR1 is MNHEY and CDR2 SVGAGI. Trimming removed 5 bases at V and 5 bases at J, with 10 bases between. The CDR3 region has the DNA TGTGCCAGCAGTCCTATGACAGACAATGAGCAGTTCTTC. As protein: CASSPMTDNEQFF.

This clonotype came up a few times. V usage is TRBV5-1 and J usage is TRBJ2-3; the D gene is possibly TRBD1 (7 bases). V dropped 4 bases and J dropped 1 base, with 10 bases sitting between them. Germline assignment: CDR1 SGHRS and CDR2 YFSETQ. This CDR3 is built from 14 residues. CDR3 DNA: TGCGCCAGCAGCGCGGGGACAGGCACAGATACGCAGTATTTT. Its protein is CASSAGTGTDTQYF.

This chain uses TRBV24-1 with TRBJ2-7; no clear D gene. This CDR3 comprises 11 residues. CDR1 and CDR2 (germline): KGHDR, SFDVKD. V lost 6 bases and J 6 bases, leaving 8 bases between the germline ends. CDR3 coding DNA: TGTGCCACCAGTTTATCGTTCGAGCAGTACGTC. Translation: CATSLSFEQYV.

The table lists this clonotype with a few counts. This chain connects TRBV5-6 to TRBJ2-2; 10 bases are shared with TRBD1. The V and J ends lost 1 base and 5 bases, in that order; junction bases with no gene match: 5. This CDR3 is 16 amino acids long. Germline V gives CDR1 SGHDT, CDR2 YYEEEE. The CDR3 is CASSLSGQGSTGELFF. The CDR3 DNA reads TGTGCCAGCAGCTTGTCGGGACAGGGGAGTACCGGGGAGCTGTTTTTT. Together with reference TRBV5-6 and TRBJ2-2, the CDR3 gives the full variable domain: DAGVTQSPTHLIKTRGQQVTLRCSPKSGHDTVSWYQQALGQGPQFIFQYYEEEERQRGNFPDRFSGHQFPNYSSELNVNALLLGDSALYLCASSLSGQGSTGELFFGEGSRLTVL.

The rearrangement links TRBV5-6 to TRBJ1-2; TRBD1 is a possible D gene (6 bases). The CDR3 length is 15 residues. The ends were cut back, 4 bases at V and 2 bases at J, with 15 bases in the middle. Germline V gene data show CDR1 as SGHDT and CDR2 as YYEEEE. The CDR3: CASSGRGRLNYGYTF. The CDR3 region has the DNA TGTGCCAGCAGCGGGCGGGGGCGGCTGAACTATGGCTACACCTTC.

The rearrangement links TRBV6-2 or TRBV6-3 to TRBJ1-6, with a tentative D call TRBD1 (5 bases). Germline V gives CDR1 MNHEY, CDR2 SVGEGT. This CDR3 is built from 16 residues. V lost 4 bases, J lost 9 bases, and 19 bases lay in between. The CDR3 bases are TGTGCCAGCAGTTCGACCATCAGGGTAATTGCTTCACCCCTCCACTTT. It translates to CASSSTIRVIASPLHF.

This clonotype was recorded at least ten times. The V call is TRBV7-2, the J call TRBJ2-3; no reliable D call. The CDR3 covers 14 residues. The germline CDR1 and CDR2 sequences are SGHTA and FQGNSA. Trimming took 0 bases from V and 4 from J, leaving 8 bases between them. CDR3 coding DNA: TGTGCCAGCAGCTTAGCCATCCAAGCAGATACGCAGTATTTT. Amino acids: CASSLAIQADTQYF. The variable domain in full, completed from reference TRBV7-2 and TRBJ2-3, reads GAGVSQSPSNKVTEKGKDVELRCDPISGHTALYWYRQSLGQGLEFLIYFQGNSAPDKSGLPSDRFSAERTGGSVSTLTIQRTQQEDSAVYLCASSLAIQADTQYFGPGTRLTVL.